The T cell receptor (beta chain) described here comes from a study of T cells in Graves' hyperthyroidism and ophthalmopathy. Study in general: Blood was drawn when the patient was first diagnosed and still untreated. Findings and caveats of the study: Most thyroid clonotypes with frequency above 0.001 were detected in blood.

A remark on this clonotype: Its specificity is unknown.

What was amplified from RNA transcripts were TCR beta CDR3 regions. TCR CDR3 underwent first-round RT-PCR with the HTBI primer set. TCRdb passed the multiplex PCR reads through MiXCR, listing each CDR3 protein once. The table records about 400,000 distinct CDR3 sequences, around 16% of them present only once. The V gene lost 6 bases and the J gene lost 3 bases, with 12 bases spanning the gap. The length of the CDR3 is 13 residues. Germline V gene sequence: CDR1 SGHDT, CDR2 YYEEEE. The V and J genes are TRBV5-6 and TRBJ2-5, with D perhaps matching TRBD1 (5 bases). The receptor's source is a woman between 18 and 29 years old with Graves' hyperthyroidism. The sequenced sample was blood. The DNA of the CDR3 is TGTGCCAGCACCCGGACATATGAAGAGACCCAGTACTTC. Protein sequence: CASTRTYEETQYF.